The 29 T cell receptor beta chains below come from one sample, sequenced in a study of T cells in Graves' hyperthyroidism and ophthalmopathy. Amplification targeted TCR beta CDR3 regions from RNA transcripts. The HTBI primer set served for first-round RT-PCR of the TCR CDR3. TCRdb independently ran MiXCR on the multiplex PCR reads; one entry per CDR3 protein. The table shows under 300,000 distinct CDR3 sequences, with roughly 15% occurring only once. Material: blood. The receptor set was obtained from a woman aged 45 to 65 with Graves' hyperthyroidism that later progressed to Graves' ophthalmopathy.

There are many counts of this clonotype. V usage is TRBV6-1 and J usage is TRBJ1-4, with TRBD1 identical over 8 bases. With V trimmed by 6 bases and J by 8 bases, 8 bases remained unmatched. The CDR3 runs to 14 residues. CDR1 MNHNS and CDR2 SASEGT come from the germline V gene. CDR3 nucleotide sequence: TGTGCCAGCAGGCCACAGGGGGTGGAGGAAAAACTGTTTTTT. It yields the protein CASRPQGVEEKLFF.

This clonotype occurred many times. The chain carries TRBV11-2 and TRBJ2-2, with 8 bases matching TRBD1. The CDR3 consists of 14 residues. Germline V gene lookup returns CDR1 SGHAT and CDR2 FQNNGV. V lost 5 bases to trimming and J lost 4 bases; unmatched junction nucleotides: 3. The CDR3 reads CASSRTGSTGELFF. The CDR3 coding sequence is TGTGCCAGCAGCCGGACAGGGAGCACCGGGGAGCTGTTTTTT.

The table lists this clonotype with many counts. The rearrangement uses TRBV5-1 and TRBJ2-2; D is ambiguous. CDR1 is SGHRS, CDR2 YFSETQ, per germline. The CDR3 is 15 residues long. Deletions cut 4 bases from V and 0 bases from J, with 10 bases between. As DNA, the CDR3 is TGCGCCAGCAGCCCGGGTTCCGCGAACACCGGGGAGCTGTTTTTT. Amino acid sequence: CASSPGSANTGELFF.

This clonotype was seen many times. The chain joins TRBV11-2 to TRBJ2-3; D gene unclear. Trimming shortened V by 7 bases and J by 1 base, and 9 bases separated the two germline ends. The CDR3 extends over 13 amino acids. Per the germline V gene, CDR1 is SGHAT and CDR2 is FQNNGV. DNA of the CDR3: TGTGCCAGCATCCCCGCAGGCACAGATACGCAGTATTTT. Amino acid sequence: CASIPAGTDTQYF.

The CDR3 DNA follows: TGCAGCGCCATGACAGGGGTCTACTCTGGGGCCAACGTCCTGACTTTC. It yields the protein CSAMTGVYSGANVLTF. The rearrangement links TRBV29-1 to TRBJ2-6; the match to TRBD1 covers 8 bases. Germline loops: CDR1 SQVTM, CDR2 ANQGSEA. Germline trimming cut 7 bases from V and 0 bases from J; bases unmatched to any gene: 8. The CDR3 totals 16 residues.

The chain carries TRBV28 and TRBJ2-7; TRBD1 agrees at 10 bases. The J segment lost 0 bases and the V segment lost 4 bases, leaving 3 bases of the junction unmatched. The CDR3 consists of 15 residues. Germline CDR1 is MDHEN and CDR2 is SYDVKM. CDR3 DNA sequence: TGTGCCAGCAGTTCTGGGGACAGGGGCTCCTACGAGCAGTACTTC. This encodes CASSSGDRGSYEQYF.

This chain uses TRBV7-6 with TRBJ2-2; TRBD1 matches at 7 bases. The CDR3 has 15 amino acids. Germline V lookup: CDR1 SGHVS, CDR2 FNYEAQ. After removal of 5 bases from V and 1 base from J, the junction contained 4 bases not matched to a gene. CDR3 coding DNA: TGTGCCAGCAGCCCCGGGGACAGGAACACCGGGGAGCTGTTTTTT. Encoded protein: CASSPGDRNTGELFF. Filled out from reference TRBV7-6 and TRBJ2-2, the complete variable domain reads GAGVSQSPRYKVTKRGQDVALRCDPISGHVSLYWYRQALGQGPEFLTYFNYEAQQDKSGLPNDRFSAERPEGSISTLTIQRTEQRDSAMYRCASSPGDRNTGELFFGEGSRLTVL.

There are many counts of this clonotype. The chain recombines TRBV7-9 with TRBJ2-1; 7 bases match TRBD2. The CDR3 sequence is 12 residues long. With V trimmed by 6 bases and J by 5 bases, 1 base remained unmatched. The germline V gene encodes CDR1 SEHNR and CDR2 FQNEAQ (reference sequence). The CDR3 DNA reads as TGTGCCAGCAGACTAGCGAACAATGAGCAGTTCTTC. Amino acid sequence: CASRLANNEQFF.

This clonotype was seen repeatedly, ten times or more. J is TRBJ1-1 and V is TRBV3-1; maybe TRBD1 (6 bases). Trimming removed 2 bases from V and 5 bases from J, with 9 bases in between. Per germline, CDR1 LGHDT and CDR2 YNNKEL (reference sequence). There are 13 residues in the CDR3. The CDR3 nucleotides read TGTGCCAGCAGCCAATGGCAGGGGACTGAAGCTTTCTTT. Its translation: CASSQWQGTEAFF.

This clonotype was seen only a few times. The junction departs from germline at one end; a sequencing error may be responsible. The chain carries TRBV7-9 and TRBJ2-1, with D maybe TRBD1 (5 bases). The CDR3 is made up of 15 amino acids. Germline V lookup: CDR1 SEHNR, CDR2 FQNEAQ (reference sequence). The CDR3 spells CASSPDSPSYNKQFF. CDR3 bases: TGTGCCAGCAGTCCAGACAGTCCCTCCTACAATAAGCAGTTCTTC.

This clonotype was picked up many times. This chain uses TRBV20-1 with TRBJ2-7, with D possibly TRBD1 on 5 matching bases. This CDR3 spans 13 amino acids. V was cut by 5 bases and J by 2 bases, with 13 bases left in between. Germline CDR1 DFQATT, CDR2 SNEGSKA (reference sequence). CDR3 bases: TGCAGTGCTCCCCAGGGCAGGGCCTACGAGCAGTACTTC. Its translation is CSAPQGRAYEQYF.

This clonotype was found many times. The chain has TRBV6-5 and TRBJ2-2; D is perhaps TRBD1 (5 bases). The CDR3 runs to 14 residues. The germline V gene encodes CDR1 MNHEY and CDR2 SVGAGI. V dropped 2 bases and J dropped 5 bases, with 9 bases sitting between them. The CDR3 bases are TGTGCCAGCAGTTACAGGGGCTGGACCGGGGAGCTGTTTTTT. Its translation: CASSYRGWTGELFF.

This clonotype has a count of ten or more. The chain links TRBV20-1 to TRBJ2-1; D gene ambiguous. The CDR3 length is 12 residues. Looked up from germline, CDR1 is DFQATT and CDR2 is SNEGSKA (reference sequence). V lost 1 base and J 8 bases, leaving 9 bases between the germline ends. The CDR3 nucleotides read TGCAGTGCTAGAGGGGTAGGCCATGAGCAGTTCTTC. Its translation: CSARGVGHEQFF.

This clonotype was counted many times. The rearrangement links TRBV5-1 to TRBJ2-7; D is ambiguous. V was pared by 2 bases and J by 3 bases, with 15 bases between. The germline V gene has CDR1 SGHRS and CDR2 YFSETQ. The CDR3 runs 15 residues. Written as DNA, the CDR3 is TGCGCCAGCAGCTTCCCAGCTCTGGGGATCTACGAGCAGTACTTC. This encodes CASSFPALGIYEQYF.

This clonotype showed up many times. This rearrangement joins TRBV28 to TRBJ1-6; D may be TRBD1 (5 bases). CDR1 and CDR2 from the germline V gene are MDHEN and SYDVKM. The CDR3 totals 13 residues. Trimming left V 4 bases short and J 8 bases short, with 9 bases between. In DNA form, the CDR3 reads TGTGCCAGCAGTTGGAGCAGGGATTCACCCCTCCACTTT. Its protein is CASSWSRDSPLHF.

This clonotype was detected many times. The J gene is TRBJ2-3, the V gene TRBV20-1; D gene ambiguous. Looked up from germline, CDR1 is DFQATT and CDR2 is SNEGSKA (reference sequence). CDR3 size: 12 residues. The V end lost 4 bases, the J end lost 4 bases, and 9 bases lay between the germline ends. CDR3 residues: CSAIHYPDTQYF. The CDR3 bases are TGCAGTGCTATTCACTACCCAGATACGCAGTATTTT.

This clonotype was seen repeatedly, ten times or more. The CDR3 DNA is TGTGCCATCCAGCAGGACACTGAAGCTTTCTTT. Amino acid sequence: CAIQQDTEAFF. The J gene is TRBJ1-1, the V gene TRBV11-2; the D is unclear. Between the trimmed V and J ends, which lost 10 bases and 3 bases, there was a span of 9 bases. The CDR3 loop spans 11 amino acids. CDR1 and CDR2 from the germline V gene are SGHAT and FQNNGV.

This clonotype was detected many times. The V and J genes are TRBV7-2 and TRBJ2-7; no clear D gene. CDR3 length equals 14 residues. V lost 6 bases and J 0 bases, leaving 12 bases between the germline ends. Germline CDR1 and CDR2: SGHTA and FQGNSA. DNA of the CDR3: TGTGCCAGCAGGGTGACTTGGTCCTCCTACGAGCAGTACTTC. This encodes CASRVTWSSYEQYF.

This clonotype was seen a handful of times. This rearrangement joins TRBV29-1 to TRBJ2-2; 8 bases agree with TRBD1. Trimming removed 6 bases from V and 3 bases from J; junction bases left unmatched: 3. This CDR3 comprises 13 residues. Germline V lookup: CDR1 SQVTM, CDR2 ANQGSEA. CDR3 coding DNA: TGCAGCGTCGAGACAGGGGACACCGGGGAGCTGTTTTTT. Its protein is CSVETGDTGELFF.

At least ten counts were recorded for this clonotype. The chain employs TRBV27 and TRBJ2-1; TRBD2 matches 9 bases. Germline V lookup: CDR1 MNHEY, CDR2 SMNVEV (reference sequence). The CDR3 has 16 residues. Losses at the gene ends were 2 bases for V and 2 bases for J; bases not matched to a gene: 4. CDR3 sequence (DNA): TGTGCCAGCAGTTTAACCGGACTAGCGACCTACAATGAGCAGTTCTTC. Amino acid sequence: CASSLTGLATYNEQFF.

This clonotype was seen at least ten times. The rearrangement links TRBV27 to TRBJ1-2; D is ambiguous. V was shortened by 6 bases and J by 2 bases, with 13 bases between the two germline ends. CDR3 length equals 14 residues. The germline V gene has CDR1 MNHEY and CDR2 SMNVEV (reference sequence). The CDR3 spells CASSPGASNYGYTF. The CDR3 bases are TGTGCCAGCAGCCCCGGCGCTTCCAACTATGGCTACACCTTC.

This clonotype was observed at least ten times. CDR3 nucleotides: TGTGCCAGCAGTCCTGACCTCAATGAGCAGTTCTTC. This codes for CASSPDLNEQFF. The chain links TRBV7-3 to TRBJ2-1; D gene unclear. Between the trimmed V and J ends, which lost 6 bases and 6 bases, there was a span of 9 bases. The CDR3 length is 12 residues. The germline CDR1 and CDR2 sequences are SGHTA and FQGTGA.

There are many counts of this clonotype. This chain connects TRBV28 to TRBJ2-1, with 7 bases identical to TRBD2. This CDR3 is built from 17 residues. Trimming cost V 4 bases and J 7 bases; bases outside gene matches: 16. In germline, CDR1 is MDHEN, CDR2 SYDVKM. CDR3 sequence (DNA): TGTGCCAGCAGTTCCGCTAGCGGACCTACGGGGTTTAATGAGCAGTTCTTC. It is translated as CASSSASGPTGFNEQFF.

This clonotype was recorded many times. This chain links TRBV6-1 with TRBJ1-2; D ambiguous. Between the trimmed V and J ends, which lost 8 bases and 7 bases, there was a span of 17 bases. This CDR3 has 13 residues. Germline V gene data show CDR1 as MNHNS and CDR2 as SASEGT. The CDR3 sequence is CASSNAPISGYTF. Here the CDR3 DNA reads TGTGCCAGCTCAAACGCCCCAATCAGTGGCTACACCTTC.

The V call is TRBV5-4, the J call TRBJ1-2; TRBD1 agrees at 7 bases. The V gene's germline CDR1 is SGHNT and CDR2 YYREEE (reference sequence). V lost 6 bases and J lost 3; bases outside the gene matches: 17. The CDR3 consists of 17 residues. The chain's CDR3 is CASTSTTGAGDYYGYTF. CDR3 DNA: TGTGCCAGCACCTCAACAACAGGGGCCGGGGACTACTATGGCTACACCTTC.

This clonotype was found many times. The rearrangement links TRBV28 to TRBJ2-7; 9 bases agree with TRBD1. The trim removed 5 bases at V and 5 bases at J, leaving 4 bases unmatched. CDR1 MDHEN and CDR2 SYDVKM come from the germline V gene. This CDR3 is built from 13 residues. Written as DNA, the CDR3 is TGTGCCAGCAGTCCCCGGGACAGGGACGAGCAGTACTTC. Its translation: CASSPRDRDEQYF.

This clonotype was counted a single time. This chain links TRBV20-1 with TRBJ1-3, with 9 bases aligning to TRBD1. V lost 7 bases and J lost 0; bases outside the gene matches: 7. Per the germline V gene, CDR1 is DFQATT and CDR2 is SNEGSKA (reference sequence). The CDR3 has 15 amino acids. The CDR3 is CSVWTGAPSGNTIYF. CDR3 nucleotides: TGCAGTGTTTGGACAGGGGCCCCCTCTGGAAACACCATATATTTT.

This clonotype was observed many times. No DNA is shown, since the ends of the CDR3 on it are uncertain; the CDR3 is the one TCRdb lists. This chain links TRBV30 with TRBJ2-1; the table's D call TRBD2 went unverified against the DNA. CDR1 is GTSNPN, CDR2 SVGIG, per germline (reference sequence). The CDR3 spans 13 residues, counting both ends. Here the CDR3 reads CAWSWASGTGGFF.

This clonotype was seen a few times. The CDR3 DNA reads TGTGCCAGCAGCTCCCGGAGGCAGAAGAACACTGAAGCTTTCTTT. Translating it yields CASSSRRQKNTEAFF. This chain uses TRBV9 with TRBJ1-1, with D uncertain. V lost 4 bases to trimming and J lost 1 base, with 14 bases between them. This CDR3 has 15 residues. Germline V gene data show CDR1 as SGDLS and CDR2 as YYNGEE. The full variable domain, completed using reference TRBV9 and TRBJ1-1, is DSGVTQTPKHLITATGQRVTLRCSPRSGDLSVYWYQQSLDQGLQFLIQYYNGEERAKGNILERFSAQQFPDLHSELNLSSLELGDSALYFCASSSRRQKNTEAFFGQGTRLTVV.